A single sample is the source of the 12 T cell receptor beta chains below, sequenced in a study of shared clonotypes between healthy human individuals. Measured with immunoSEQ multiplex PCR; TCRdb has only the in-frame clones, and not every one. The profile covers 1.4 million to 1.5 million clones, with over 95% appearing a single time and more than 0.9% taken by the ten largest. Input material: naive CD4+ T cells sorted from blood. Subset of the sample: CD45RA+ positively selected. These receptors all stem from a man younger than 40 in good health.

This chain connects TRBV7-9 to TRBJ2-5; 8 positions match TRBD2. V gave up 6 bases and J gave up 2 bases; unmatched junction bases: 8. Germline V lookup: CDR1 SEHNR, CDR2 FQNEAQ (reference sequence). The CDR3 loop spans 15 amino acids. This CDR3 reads CASSSNQRGQETQYF. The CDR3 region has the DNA TGTGCCAGCAGTTCAAATCAGCGGGGGCAAGAGACCCAGTACTTC.

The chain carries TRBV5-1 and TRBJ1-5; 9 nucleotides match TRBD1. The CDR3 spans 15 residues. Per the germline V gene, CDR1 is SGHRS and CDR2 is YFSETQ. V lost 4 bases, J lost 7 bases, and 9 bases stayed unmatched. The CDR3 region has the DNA TGCGCCAGCAGCATCGGGACAGGGAGATGGCAGCCCCAGCATTTT. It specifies CASSIGTGRWQPQHF.

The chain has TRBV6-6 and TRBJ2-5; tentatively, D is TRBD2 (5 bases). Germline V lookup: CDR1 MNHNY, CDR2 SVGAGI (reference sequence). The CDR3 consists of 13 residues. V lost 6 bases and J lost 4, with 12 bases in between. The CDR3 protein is CASRNLAGETQYF. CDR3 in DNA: TGTGCCAGCAGAAATCTAGCCGGAGAGACCCAGTACTTC.

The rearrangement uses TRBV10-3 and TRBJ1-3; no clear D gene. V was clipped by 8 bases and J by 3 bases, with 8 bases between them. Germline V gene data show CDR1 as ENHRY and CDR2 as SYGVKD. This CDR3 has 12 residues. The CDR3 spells CAIAKFGNTIYF. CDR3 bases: TGTGCCATCGCGAAATTTGGAAACACCATATATTTT.

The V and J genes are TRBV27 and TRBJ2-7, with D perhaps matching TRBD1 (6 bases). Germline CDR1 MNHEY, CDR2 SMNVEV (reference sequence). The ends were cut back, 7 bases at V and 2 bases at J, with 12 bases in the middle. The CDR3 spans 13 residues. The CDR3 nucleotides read TGTGCCAGCACCCCCAGGGGAACCTACGAGCAGTACTTC. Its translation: CASTPRGTYEQYF.

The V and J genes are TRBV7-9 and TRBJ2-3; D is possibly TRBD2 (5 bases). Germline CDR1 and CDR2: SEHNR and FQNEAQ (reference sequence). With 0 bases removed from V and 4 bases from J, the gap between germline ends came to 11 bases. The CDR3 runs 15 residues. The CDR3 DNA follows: TGTGCCAGCAGCTTAGCCCCCGGGGTTTCAGATACGCAGTATTTT. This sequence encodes CASSLAPGVSDTQYF. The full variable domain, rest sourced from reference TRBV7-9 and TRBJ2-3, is DTGVSQNPRHKITKRGQNVTFRCDPISEHNRLYWYRQTLGQGPEFLTYFQNEAQLEKSRLLSDRFSAERPKGSFSTLEIQRTEQGDSAMYLCASSLAPGVSDTQYFGPGTRLTVL.

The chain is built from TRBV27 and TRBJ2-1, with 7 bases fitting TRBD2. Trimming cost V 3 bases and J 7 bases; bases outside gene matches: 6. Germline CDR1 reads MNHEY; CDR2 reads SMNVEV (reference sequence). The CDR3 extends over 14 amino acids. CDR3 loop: CASSLNLAANEQFF. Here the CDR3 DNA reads TGTGCCAGCAGTTTGAATCTAGCGGCTAATGAGCAGTTCTTC.

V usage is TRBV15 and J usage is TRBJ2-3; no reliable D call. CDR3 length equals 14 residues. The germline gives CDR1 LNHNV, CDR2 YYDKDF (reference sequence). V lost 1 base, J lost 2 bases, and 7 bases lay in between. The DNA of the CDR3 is TGTGCCACCAGCAGAGCGGGTTTCACAGATACGCAGTATTTT. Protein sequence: CATSRAGFTDTQYF.

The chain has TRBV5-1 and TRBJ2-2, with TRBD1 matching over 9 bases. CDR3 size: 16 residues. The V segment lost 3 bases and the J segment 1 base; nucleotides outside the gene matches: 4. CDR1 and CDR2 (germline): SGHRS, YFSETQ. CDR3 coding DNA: TGCGCCAGCAGCTCGACAGGGGGTGTGAACACCGGGGAGCTGTTTTTT. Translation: CASSSTGGVNTGELFF.

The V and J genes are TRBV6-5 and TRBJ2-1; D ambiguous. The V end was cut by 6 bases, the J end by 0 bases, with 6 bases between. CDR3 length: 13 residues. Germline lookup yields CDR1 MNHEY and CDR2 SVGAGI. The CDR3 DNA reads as TGTGCCAGCAGGTGGGACTCCTACAATGAGCAGTTCTTC. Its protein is CASRWDSYNEQFF.

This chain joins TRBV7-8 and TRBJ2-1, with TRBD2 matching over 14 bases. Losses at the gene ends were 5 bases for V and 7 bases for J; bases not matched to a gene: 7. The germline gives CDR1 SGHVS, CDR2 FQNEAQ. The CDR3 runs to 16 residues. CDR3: CASSRLAGGRLNEQFF. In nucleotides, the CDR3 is TGTGCCAGCAGCAGACTAGCGGGAGGGCGATTGAATGAGCAGTTCTTC.

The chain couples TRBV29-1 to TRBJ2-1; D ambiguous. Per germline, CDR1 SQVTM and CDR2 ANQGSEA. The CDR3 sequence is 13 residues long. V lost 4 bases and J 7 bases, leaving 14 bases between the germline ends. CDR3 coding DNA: TGCAGCGTTGGGTTGTCGATGGGTAATGAGCAGTTCTTC. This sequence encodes CSVGLSMGNEQFF.